This T cell receptor (beta chain) is from a study of blood T cells in healthy people across ages. This clonotype was seen ten or more times. This CDR3 comprises 17 residues. CDR1 MDHEN and CDR2 SYDVKM come from the germline V gene. J gave up 4 bases and V 6 bases, and 16 bases lay outside the gene matches. Next came a second PCR, run for about 7 to 12 cycles, which used a sample-barcoded 5' primer along with a J-beta primer mix. Using its own MiXCR run on the 5' RACE reads, TCRdb lists one record per CDR3 protein. The sample comprises about 630,000 distinct CDR3 sequences, around 21% of which are singletons, and under 4% rests with the top ten.

Sequencing was performed on blood. This chain connects TRBV28 to TRBJ2-5, with 8 bases identical to TRBD1. The clonotype originates from a man in his 70s in good health. CDR3 loop: CASSRLPWTGYRETQYF. CDR3 DNA sequence: TGTGCCAGCAGCCGACTACCCTGGACAGGGTACAGAGAGACCCAGTACTTC. The full variable domain, in which reference TRBV28 and TRBJ2-5 provide the parts outside the CDR3, is DVKVTQSSRYLVKRTGEKVFLECVQDMDHENMFWYRQDPGLGLRLIYFSYDVKMKEKGDIPEGYSVSREKKERFSLILESASTNQTSMYLCASSRLPWTGYRETQYFGPGTRLLVL.